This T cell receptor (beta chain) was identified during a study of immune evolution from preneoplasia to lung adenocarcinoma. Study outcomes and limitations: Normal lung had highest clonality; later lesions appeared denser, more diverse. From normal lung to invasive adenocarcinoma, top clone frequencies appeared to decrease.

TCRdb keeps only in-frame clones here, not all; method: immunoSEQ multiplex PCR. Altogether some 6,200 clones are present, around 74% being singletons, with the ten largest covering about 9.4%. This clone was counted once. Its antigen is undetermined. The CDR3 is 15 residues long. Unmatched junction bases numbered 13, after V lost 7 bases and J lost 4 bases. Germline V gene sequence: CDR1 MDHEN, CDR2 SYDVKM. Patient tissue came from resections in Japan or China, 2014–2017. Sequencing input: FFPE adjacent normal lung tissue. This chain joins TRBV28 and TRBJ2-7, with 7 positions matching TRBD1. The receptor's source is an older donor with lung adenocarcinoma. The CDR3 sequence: CASTNGDRVGYEQYF. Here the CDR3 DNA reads TGTGCCAGCACGAACGGCGACAGGGTAGGGTACGAGCAGTACTTC. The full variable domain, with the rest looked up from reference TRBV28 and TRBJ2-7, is DVKVTQSSRYLVKRTGEKVFLECVQDMDHENMFWYRQDPGLGLRLIYFSYDVKMKEKGDIPEGYSVSREKKERFSLILESASTNQTSMYLCASTNGDRVGYEQYFGPGTRLTVT.